Shown below are 13 T cell receptor beta chains from a single sample sequenced in a study of T cells in tuberculosis. The sample's time point: new active TB diagnosis, blood taken before or within 7 days of starting treatment. Generated by immunoSEQ multiplex PCR, the TCRdb table keeps only in-frame clones and is missing some. The profile shows about 40,000 clones, approximately 93% of them singletons. This sample comprised PBMCs, obtained at tuberculosis diagnosis. The receptor source for this set is an adult with tuberculosis.

The genes are TRBV7-9 and TRBJ1-2, with 8 bases that match TRBD1. The germline CDR1 and CDR2 sequences are SEHNR and FQNEAQ (reference sequence). The V and J ends lost 3 bases and 7 bases, in that order; junction bases with no gene match: 7. The CDR3 contains 14 residues. CDR3 nucleotide sequence: TGTGCCAGCAGCTTCTTACTGGACAGGGTTGGCTACACCTTC. It yields the protein CASSFLLDRVGYTF.

V is TRBV19 and J is TRBJ1-3, with unresolved D. The CDR3 is 11 amino acids. Germline CDR1 is LNHDA and CDR2 is SQIVND (reference sequence). Deletions cut 10 bases from V and 0 bases from J, with 4 bases between. The CDR3, as DNA: TGTGCCACCCACTCTGGAAACACCATATATTTT. As protein: CATHSGNTIYF.

This chain joins TRBV5-1 and TRBJ2-7; a weak D match, TRBD1 (5 bases). From germline, CDR1 is SGHRS and CDR2 YFSETQ. V lost 0 bases, J lost 7 bases, and 8 bases lay in between. The CDR3 consists of 12 residues. In DNA form, the CDR3 reads TGCGCCAGCAGCTTGGGAGGACATGAGCAGTACTTC. Translated: CASSLGGHEQYF.

This clone is hyperexpanded by share. The J gene is TRBJ1-6, the V gene TRBV2; 9 nucleotides line up with TRBD1. V was pared by 1 base and J by 9 bases, with 1 base of the junction left unmatched. Germline V gene lookup returns CDR1 SNHLY and CDR2 FYNNEI. The CDR3 is made up of 14 amino acids. CDR3 nucleotides: TGTGCCAGCAGTGAAGGGACAGGGGCTTCACCCCTCCACTTT. Its translation: CASSEGTGASPLHF. Complete variable domain (other parts from reference TRBV2 and TRBJ1-6): EPEVTQTPSHQVTQMGQEVILRCVPISNHLYFYWYRQILGQKVEFLVSFYNNEISEKSEIFDDQFSVERPDGSNFTLKIRSTKLEDSAMYFCASSEGTGASPLHFGNGTRLTVT.

V gene TRBV15 combines with J gene TRBJ1-5; unclear D gene. The CDR3 has 15 residues. V dropped 7 bases and J dropped 3 bases, with 16 bases sitting between them. Germline V gene data show CDR1 as LNHNV and CDR2 as YYDKDF (reference sequence). The CDR3 loop is CATTHRGRVNQPQHF. Here the CDR3 DNA reads TGTGCCACCACCCACCGGGGAAGGGTCAATCAGCCCCAGCATTTT.

The V and J genes are TRBV5-1 and TRBJ2-1, with 7 bases aligning to TRBD1. V trimming: 2 bases; J trimming: 7 bases; junction bases outside the gene matches: 15. This CDR3 has 17 amino acids. CDR1 SGHRS and CDR2 YFSETQ come from the germline V gene. DNA of the CDR3: TGCGCCAGCAGCTTTGGGGACAGAGGGGGACACATGAATGAGCAGTTCTTC. It translates to CASSFGDRGGHMNEQFF.

The chain couples TRBV19 to TRBJ1-5, with 10 nucleotides matching TRBD1. V dropped 6 bases and J dropped 2; count of bases not matched to a gene: 13. There are 18 residues in the CDR3. Germline CDR1 is LNHDA and CDR2 is SQIVND (reference sequence). The CDR3 region is CASRWGTGDLKGNQPQHF. The CDR3, as DNA: TGTGCCAGTAGGTGGGGGACAGGGGACCTCAAGGGCAATCAGCCCCAGCATTTT.

J is TRBJ1-5 and V is TRBV4-1; 8 bases align to TRBD1. The junction had 8 bases not matched to a gene; V was cut back by 0 bases and J by 10 bases. The CDR3 is made up of 15 amino acids. Germline V lookup: CDR1 MGHRA, CDR2 YSYEKL. CDR3 amino acids: CASSQDTGGKVPQHF. In DNA, the CDR3 is TGCGCCAGCAGCCAAGATACAGGGGGAAAAGTCCCCCAGCATTTT.

This rearrangement joins TRBV4-3 to TRBJ1-1, with D perhaps matching TRBD1 (6 bases). Trimming took 3 bases from V and 5 from J, leaving 16 bases between them. CDR3 length equals 15 residues. Germline V lookup: CDR1 LGHNA, CDR2 YSLEER. The CDR3 nucleotides are TGCGCCAGCAGCCACGACGGACAGCCTAGGACTGAAGCTTTCTTT. Residues: CASSHDGQPRTEAFF.

The chain has TRBV5-6 and TRBJ1-1; TRBD1 matches 9 bases. The CDR3 length is 14 residues. Per germline, CDR1 SGHDT and CDR2 YYEEEE. Unmatched junction bases numbered 5, after V lost 4 bases and J lost 4 bases. DNA of the CDR3: TGTGCCAGCAGCGCGACAGGGGGGATCACTGAAGCTTTCTTT. It encodes CASSATGGITEAFF.

This clone was recorded once. The chain links TRBV5-1 to TRBJ1-2; unclear D gene. V was clipped by 2 bases and J by 5 bases, with 16 bases between them. This CDR3 is 15 amino acids long. Germline CDR1 is SGHRS and CDR2 is YFSETQ. The CDR3 coding sequence is TGCGCCAGCAGCTTAGCTCCGTCAAACCGATATGGCTACACCTTC. Its translation is CASSLAPSNRYGYTF.

The rearrangement joins TRBV20-1 to TRBJ1-3; D not resolved. CDR3 size: 11 residues. Germline V gene lookup returns CDR1 DFQATT and CDR2 SNEGSKA (reference sequence). The chain's CDR3 is CSPKSGNTIYF. CDR3 sequence (DNA): TGCAGCCCCAAATCTGGAAACACCATATATTTT.

This chain joins TRBV18 and TRBJ2-3, with TRBD1 identical over 10 bases. The CDR3 totals 15 residues. Trimming at V came to 3 bases and at J to 2 bases, leaving 2 bases not matched to a gene. Germline V gene lookup returns CDR1 KGHSH and CDR2 LQKENI. The CDR3 protein is CASSPGQGNTDTQYF. The CDR3 coding sequence is TGTGCCAGCTCACCGGGACAGGGGAACACAGATACGCAGTATTTT. The full variable domain, rest sourced from reference TRBV18 and TRBJ2-3, is NAGVMQNPRHLVRRRGQEARLRCSPMKGHSHVYWYRQLPEEGLKFMVYLQKENIIDESGMPKERFSAEFPKEGPSILRIQQVVRGDSAAYFCASSPGQGNTDTQYFGPGTRLTVL.